A few counts support the clone carrying this T cell receptor beta chain. Its antigen is still unknown. Sorting that relied on CD45RO/CCR7/CD25/CD127/CD95/CD27 yielded CD4+ naive, central memory, regulatory and stem cell-like memory cells. V gave up 7 bases and J gave up 7 bases, with 10 bases separating them. Per the germline V gene, CDR1 is SNHLY and CDR2 is FYNNEI. The CDR3 runs to 12 residues. The isolated RNA, all of it, was reverse transcribed, so expressed TCRB transcripts were what got sequenced. Produced via immunoSEQ multiplex PCR; TCRdb's table is partial and in-frame only. The repertoire includes about 640,000 clones, around 12% of them detected once, and more than 0.09% sits in the top ten. The data belong to a study of beta chain features in type 1 diabetes. Study-wide results and limits: The VDJ junctions of type 1 diabetes patients carried fewer insertions and more deletions. Sampled from patients, naive, central memory and Treg TCRB repertoires appeared more similar than those sampled from healthy donors. There was a moderate but significant shortening of TCRB CDR3s in all four CD4+ subsets of Type 1 diabetes patients.

The rearrangement joins TRBV2 to TRBJ1-4, with D unclear. This sequence originates from a man aged 25-45 years with type 1 diabetes. The sample comprised naive CD4+ T cells from blood. This CDR3 reads CASISFGEKLFF. As DNA, the CDR3 is TGTGCCAGCATCAGCTTTGGTGAAAAACTGTTTTTT.